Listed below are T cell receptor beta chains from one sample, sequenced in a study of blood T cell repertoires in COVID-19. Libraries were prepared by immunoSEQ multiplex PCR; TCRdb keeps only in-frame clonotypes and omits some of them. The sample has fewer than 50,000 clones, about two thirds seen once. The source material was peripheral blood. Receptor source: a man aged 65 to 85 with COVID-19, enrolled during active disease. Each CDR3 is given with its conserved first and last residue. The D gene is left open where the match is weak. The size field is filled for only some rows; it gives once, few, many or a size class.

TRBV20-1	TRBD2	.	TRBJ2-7	CSGGGSYEQYF	TGCAGTGGGGGGGGTTCCTACGAGCAGTACTTC
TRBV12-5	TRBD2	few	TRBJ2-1	CASGWGVERESSYNEQFF	TGTGCTAGTGGTTGGGGCGTGGAGCGGGAGAGCTCCTACAATGAGCAGTTCTTC
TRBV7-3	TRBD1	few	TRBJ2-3	CASSRQGVADTQYF	TGTGCCAGCAGCCGACAGGGAGTCGCAGATACGCAGTATTTT
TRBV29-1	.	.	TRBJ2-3	CSVGSGTSTDTQYF	TGCAGCGTGGGCAGCGGAACGAGCACAGATACGCAGTATTTT
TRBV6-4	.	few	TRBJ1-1	CASSVQGNTEAFF	TGTGCCAGCAGTGTACAGGGCAACACTGAAGCTTTCTTT
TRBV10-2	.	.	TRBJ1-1	CASSDSGYTEAFF	TGCGCCAGCAGTGATTCAGGGTACACTGAAGCTTTCTTT
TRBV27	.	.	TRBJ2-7	CASSLNYQRLYF	TGTGCCAGCAGTTTAAACTACCAAAGGCTGTACTTC
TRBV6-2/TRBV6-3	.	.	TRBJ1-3	CASSEPGNTIYF	TGTGCCAGCAGTGAGCCCGGAAACACCATATATTTT
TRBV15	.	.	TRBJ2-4	CATSRDGGIQYF	TGTGCCACCAGCAGAGATGGAGGCATTCAGTACTTC
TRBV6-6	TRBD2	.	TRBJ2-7	CASSRSSGRGVVYEQYF	TGTGCCAGCAGTCGGTCTAGCGGGAGGGGGGTCGTCTACGAGCAGTACTTC
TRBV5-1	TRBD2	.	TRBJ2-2	CASSDGSGALGELFF	TGCGCCAGCAGCGACGGCAGCGGGGCCTTGGGGGAGCTGTTTTTT
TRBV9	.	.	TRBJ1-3	CASSVATGEAGNTIYF	TGTGCCAGCAGCGTAGCTACGGGGGAGGCTGGAAACACCATATATTTT
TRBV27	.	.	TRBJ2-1	CASSEVPSLTGIKQFF	TGTGCCAGCAGTGAAGTTCCTAGTCTCACTGGTATTAAGCAGTTCTTC